This TCR beta chain appears in the sequencing data of a study of cytomegalovirus exposure and HLA in healthy donors. Findings of the study overall: The records held CMV serostatus as the only immune exposure information. Most subjects had HLA-A and HLA-B alleles reportedly predicted accurately by TCR beta sequences. It was reported that the classifier diagnosed cytomegalovirus status with high specificity and sensitivity in both the original and validation cohorts.

This clone was observed a handful of times. Its cognate antigen is unknown. The PCR employed 60 Vbeta primers together with 13 Jbeta primers. Libraries were prepared by immunoSEQ multiplex PCR; TCRdb keeps only in-frame clonotypes and omits some of them. The table includes roughly 93,000 clones, around three quarters detected once. The CDR3 is 11 amino acids. Germline CDR1 is SGHTA and CDR2 is FQGNSA. V lost 3 bases and J 6 bases, leaving 2 bases between the germline ends. Sequenced: PBMCs. The sequence was collected from a man aged 40-55 years in good health and CMV-seronegative. This chain joins TRBV7-2 and TRBJ2-2; D ambiguous. CDR3 residues: CASSFAGELFF. In DNA, the CDR3 is TGTGCCAGCAGCTTCGCCGGGGAGCTGTTTTTT. Filled out from reference TRBV7-2 and TRBJ2-2, the complete variable domain reads GAGVSQSPSNKVTEKGKDVELRCDPISGHTALYWYRQSLGQGLEFLIYFQGNSAPDKSGLPSDRFSAERTGGSVSTLTIQRTQQEDSAVYLCASSFAGELFFGEGSRLTVL.